Presented here are 2 T cell receptor beta chains from one specimen sequenced in a study of shared clonotypes between healthy human individuals. Positive CCR7 selection of CD45RO-negative cells yielded the naive CD8 cells, and terminally differentiated effector memory CD45RA+ cells were excluded. Here immunoSEQ multiplex PCR was the method, and the copy in TCRdb shows in-frame clones only, minus some. Here the sample spans over 750,000 clones, approximately 97% being singletons. Sequenced: naive CD8+ T cells sorted from blood. These TCRs come from a man in his thirties or forties in good health.

The CDR3 region is CASSLRDTTNYGYTF. The CDR3 DNA reads TGCGCCAGCAGCTTAAGGGACACCACTAACTATGGCTACACCTTC. V is TRBV5-1 and J is TRBJ1-2, with a tentative D call TRBD1 (6 bases). The CDR3 has 15 amino acids. V was shortened by 2 bases and J by 0 bases, with 11 bases between the two germline ends. Germline V gives CDR1 SGHRS, CDR2 YFSETQ. Variable domain in full (rest from reference TRBV5-1 and TRBJ1-2): KAGVTQTPRYLIKTRGQQVTLSCSPISGHRSVSWYQQTPGQGLQFLFEYFSETQRNKGNFPGRFSGRQFSNSRSEMNVSTLELGDSALYLCASSLRDTTNYGYTFGSGTRLTVV.

The genes are TRBV2 and TRBJ2-3; D gene ambiguous. The germline V gene has CDR1 SNHLY and CDR2 FYNNEI. The CDR3 runs 10 residues. Trimming removed 7 bases at V and 7 bases at J, with 6 bases between. The CDR3 sequence is CASKGNTQYF. The CDR3 DNA follows: TGTGCCAGCAAGGGAAATACGCAGTATTTT. The full variable domain, in which reference TRBV2 and TRBJ2-3 provide the parts outside the CDR3, is EPEVTQTPSHQVTQMGQEVILRCVPISNHLYFYWYRQILGQKVEFLVSFYNNEISEKSEIFDDQFSVERPDGSNFTLKIRSTKLEDSAMYFCASKGNTQYFGPGTRLTVL.